This is a list of T cell receptor beta chains from one sample in a study of T cells in localized non-small cell lung cancer. Sequencing was performed with immunoSEQ multiplex PCR; in TCRdb, only in-frame clones are kept and a portion is missing. The table shows around 24,000 clones, with approximately 84% occurring only once. The specimen comprised peripheral blood, sampled before any cancer treatment. These TCRs come from a male donor older than 55 with stage I squamous cell lung carcinoma. The CDR3 runs from the conserved cysteine through the conserved F or W. D genes are given only for firm matches. The listing skips clone size in some rows; elsewhere it reads once, few, many or a size class.

>TRBD1|NA|TRBJ1-6|TRBV2
TGTGCCAGCAGACGACAGGGAGGTAATTCACCCCTCCACTTT
CASRRQGGNSPLHF
>NA|NA|TRBJ2-2|TRBV4-1
TGCGCCAGCAGCCAAGGAGATGTGGGAGGGGAGCTGTTTTTT
CASSQGDVGGELFF
>TRBD1|NA|TRBJ2-7|TRBV4-1
TGCGCCAGCAGCCATTACCGGGACAGGGTAGACGAGCAGTACTTC
CASSHYRDRVDEQYF
>NA|NA|TRBJ1-4|TRBV15
TGTGCCACCAGCAGAGACAGGGGATTGAATGAAAAACTGTTTTTT
CATSRDRGLNEKLFF
>TRBD2|NA|TRBJ2-1|TRBV11-2
TGTGCCAGCAGCATCCCTAGCGGGGCCCCGGGTTTGCAGTTCTTC
CASSIPSGAPGLQFF
>NA|few|TRBJ2-7|TRBV6-5
TGTGCCAGCAAGGGTTCGACAGTCTACGAGCAGTACTTC
CASKGSTVYEQYF
>NA|NA|TRBJ1-5|TRBV18
TGTGCCAGCTCACCCACAGGGAATCAGCCCCAGCATTTT
CASSPTGNQPQHF
>NA|few|TRBJ1-2|TRBV28
TGTGCCTCCGTGGAGGACGGAGCCTCTAACTATGGCTACACCTTC
CASVEDGASNYGYTF
>NA|NA|TRBJ2-1|TRBV19
TGTGCCAGTAGTGACTTGCGGAACTCCTACAATGAGCAGTTCTTC
CASSDLRNSYNEQFF
>TRBD1|few|TRBJ1-5|TRBV27
TGTGCCAGCAGTGGGACAGGGGGCAATCAGCCCCAGCATTTT
CASSGTGGNQPQHF
>TRBD1|NA|TRBJ2-7|TRBV7-3
TGTGCCAGCAGCTTTGGACAGGGTTACGAGCAGTACTTC
CASSFGQGYEQYF
>TRBD1|NA|TRBJ1-5|TRBV30
TGTGCCTTCCGGGACAGGGGAGGCAATCAGCCCCAGCATTTT
CAFRDRGGNQPQHF
>NA|NA|TRBJ2-7|TRBV6-8
TGTGCCAGCATCCCTAAAGCGGTGAAGATGGAGCAGTACTTC
CASIPKAVKMEQYF
>NA|NA|TRBJ2-1|TRBV20-1
TGCAGTGCTAGAGATCCAGTTGGGCAGTTCTTC
CSARDPVGQFF
>TRBD2|NA|TRBJ2-7|TRBV7-8
TGTGCCAGCAGCTTAGGGATTAGCGGGATTTACGAGCAGTACTTC
CASSLGISGIYEQYF
>NA|few|TRBJ1-6|TRBV16
TGTGCCAGCAGCCGAGACCGCAGGAATTCACCCCTCCACTTT
CASSRDRRNSPLHF
>NA|NA|TRBJ2-1|TRBV12-2
TGTGCAAGTCGCTTAGCTAACCTTGGCAGGTTTGGGAATGAGCAGTTCTTC
CASRLANLGRFGNEQFF
>TRBD2|NA|TRBJ2-2|TRBV30
TGTGCCTGGAGAGACGGAGCGGGGAGGAACACCGGGGAGCTGTTTTTT
CAWRDGAGRNTGELFF
>TRBD1|once|TRBJ1-5|TRBV18
TGTGCCAGCTCACCACCGGGACAGGGGGCGCGGGGCAATCAGCCCCAGCATTTT
CASSPPGQGARGNQPQHF
>NA|NA|TRBJ1-4|TRBV30
TGTGCCTGGAGTCCGACACCACATGGGGAAAAACTGTTTTTT
CAWSPTPHGEKLFF
>TRBD1|NA|TRBJ2-2|TRBV27
TGTGCCAGCGGAGGGACAGGGGCCACCGGGGAGCTGTTTTTT
CASGGTGATGELFF
>NA|NA|TRBJ1-6|TRBV9
TGTGCCAGCAGCGTAACAGGCGCCTTAGCGGCCCTCCACTTT
CASSVTGALAALHF
>NA|NA|TRBJ1-1|TRBV14
TGTGCCAGCAGCCAAGATTATCCTGCGCGGGTGAACACTGAAGCTTTCTTT
CASSQDYPARVNTEAFF
>TRBD1|NA|TRBJ1-3|TRBV6-1
TGTGCCAGCAGTGAAAGGCGGACAGGCGGAAACACCATATATTTT
CASSERRTGGNTIYF
>TRBD1|NA|TRBJ2-1|TRBV11-2
TGTGCCAGCAGCCGACAGGGAATAAGCTCCTACAATGAGCAGTTCTTC
CASSRQGISSYNEQFF
>NA|NA|TRBJ1-1|TRBV7-9
TGTGCCAGCAGTCCACTGGAGGGGGAAGGCACTGAAGCTTTCTTT
CASSPLEGEGTEAFF
>TRBD1|few|TRBJ1-5|TRBV19
TGTGCCAGTAGTATAAGGGGGACAGGCTACAATCAGCCCCAGCATTTT
CASSIRGTGYNQPQHF
>NA|NA|TRBJ2-7|TRBV11-2
TGTGCCAGCAGCTTAGGTCTGGGGCACGGGTACGAGCAGTACTTC
CASSLGLGHGYEQYF
>TRBD2|NA|TRBJ2-1|TRBV10-1
TGCGCCAGCAGCCCTAGCGGTACCTACAATGAGCAGTTCTTC
CASSPSGTYNEQFF
>NA|few|TRBJ1-1|TRBV6-5
TGTGCCAGCAGTGAGGAGGGGTACACTGAAGCTTTCTTT
CASSEEGYTEAFF
>NA|NA|TRBJ1-1|TRBV11-2
TGTGCCAGCAGCTCGCATAGGCGGCGGGGAGGAACTGAAGCTTTCTTT
CASSSHRRRGGTEAFF
>TRBD1|NA|TRBJ2-3|TRBV5-4
TGTGCCAGCAGCTTCGACAGGGGCACAGATACGCAGTATTTT
CASSFDRGTDTQYF
>NA|NA|TRBJ1-1|TRBV7-2
TGTGCCAGCAGCTTAGCACGGTTGAACACTGAAGCTTTCTTT
CASSLARLNTEAFF
>NA|NA|TRBJ2-3|TRBV7-2
TGTGCCAGCAGCTCCAAGCCAGATGGGGGAACGCAGTATTTT
CASSSKPDGGTQYF
>TRBD2|NA|TRBJ2-7|TRBV4-2
TGTGCCAGCAGCCAAAGGACTAGCGGGTACTACTCTCAGCAGTACTTC
CASSQRTSGYYSQQYF
>TRBD2|NA|TRBJ2-7|TRBV11-2
TGTGCCAGCAGCTTTCGGCTAGCGGGAACCTACGAGCAGTACTTC
CASSFRLAGTYEQYF
>TRBD2|NA|TRBJ2-7|TRBV14
TGTGCCAGCAGCGCCGGACTAGCGGGAGGAGTATACGAGCAGTACTTC
CASSAGLAGGVYEQYF
>TRBD2|NA|TRBJ2-5|TRBV5-1
TGCGCCAGCGAGGCTAGCGGGAGGAGGGAGACCCAGTACTTC
CASEASGRRETQYF
>TRBD2|NA|TRBJ2-1|TRBV7-7
TGTGCTAGCAGCCACACTACCGGGGGGTATGAGCAGTTCTTC
CASSHTTGGYEQFF
>TRBD1|NA|TRBJ2-7|TRBV5-4
TGTGCCAGCAGCCCGGACAGGGGGCGCCCCCACGAGCAGTACTTC
CASSPDRGRPHEQYF
>NA|once|TRBJ2-1|TRBV6-6
TGTGCCAGCAGTTATAAACGGGACTCTTACAATGAGCAGTTCTTC
CASSYKRDSYNEQFF
>NA|NA|TRBJ1-5|TRBV30
TGTGCCTGGAGTGCACAAAGGGGAGGGAATCAGCCCCAGCATTTT
CAWSAQRGGNQPQHF
>NA|NA|TRBJ2-5|TRBV30
TGTGCCTGGAGTGTGGGGGAGACCCAGTACTTC
CAWSVGETQYF
>NA|NA|TRBJ2-7|TRBV6-4
TGTGCCAGCACCCCTCCGAGAAAGGACCGCACGCGGGAGCAGTACTTC
CASTPPRKDRTREQYF
>NA|NA|TRBJ1-3|TRBV5-1
TGCGCCAGCAAACGGGCGGACAACTCTGGAAACACCATATATTTT
CASKRADNSGNTIYF
>NA|NA|TRBJ1-1|TRBV2
TGTGCCAGCAGTCGAAGGCGGGAGGGGAACACTGAAGCTTTCTTT
CASSRRREGNTEAFF
>NA|NA|TRBJ2-1|TRBV30
TGTGCCTGGAGAGGTCGGCAGGACTACAATGAGCAGTTCTTC
CAWRGRQDYNEQFF
>NA|NA|TRBJ2-3|TRBV4-1
TGCGCCAGCAGCCAAGACACTCCTGCGGGACTCCGAAGAGATACGCAGTATTTT
CASSQDTPAGLRRDTQYF
>TRBD2|NA|TRBJ2-3|TRBV6-1
TGTGCCAGCAGTGAACCGGGAGGCCCCACAGATACGCAGTATTTT
CASSEPGGPTDTQYF
>TRBD1|NA|TRBJ1-2|TRBV18
TGTGCCAGCTCACCGACAGGGGGGAACTATGGCTACACCTTC
CASSPTGGNYGYTF
>NA|NA|TRBJ2-5|TRBV21-1
TGTGCCAGCAAGGGGGAAGATAAGGAGACCCAGTACTTC
CASKGEDKETQYF
>NA|few|TRBJ1-3|TRBV6-5
TGTGCCAGCAGAGGCTCTGGAAACACCATATATTTT
CASRGSGNTIYF
>TRBD1|NA|TRBJ2-7|TRBV7-9
TGTGCCAGCAGCTTCATACAGGGGTCCTATTACGAGCAGTACTTC
CASSFIQGSYYEQYF
>NA|NA|TRBJ2-7|TRBV19
TGTGCCAGTAGTACGGGGGGCTCTATGGCCTACGAGCAGTACTTC
CASSTGGSMAYEQYF
>TRBD2|NA|TRBJ2-3|TRBV7-9
TGTGCCAGCAGCGCCGCCGGGACTAGCGGGGGGGCGGGTACGCAGTATTTT
CASSAAGTSGGAGTQYF
>NA|NA|TRBJ1-1|TRBV2
TGTGCCAGCAGACGGACTCACCCTGAAGCTTTCTTT
CASRRTHPEAFF